This is a list of T cell receptor beta chains from one sample in a study of T cell repertoires in cytomegalovirus infection. TCRdb fed the reads into MiXCR, producing one record per CDR3 protein. The sample has fewer than 850,000 distinct CDR3 sequences; about 27% are singletons. Antigens of these TCRs are unknown. The input for sequencing was cultured CD8+ T cells from PBMCs, taken from culture after CMV antigen stimulation. These TCRs come from a human donor in good health (CMV status not recorded). Some clones in this sample may be carry-over from other donors' samples. Each CDR3 is given with its conserved first and last residue. Expanded clones are given a class, and other clones once, few, many or no size at all.

j_gene: TRBJ2-7; abundance: few; v_gene: TRBV6-1; CDR3aa: CASSALRRQGSYEQYF
j_gene: TRBJ2-5; abundance: NA; v_gene: TRBV11-2; CDR3aa: CASSIGLAGIETQYF
j_gene: TRBJ1-2; abundance: many; v_gene: TRBV7-6; CDR3aa: CASSLDPGGGRGYTF
j_gene: TRBJ2-4; abundance: NA; v_gene: TRBV29-1; CDR3aa: CSVDNGGNIQYF
j_gene: TRBJ1-5; abundance: NA; v_gene: TRBV6-6; CDR3aa: CASKAGNQPQHF
j_gene: TRBJ2-1; abundance: NA; v_gene: TRBV7-3; CDR3aa: CASSLDSGGPLHSEQFF
j_gene: TRBJ1-1; abundance: NA; v_gene: TRBV7-9; CDR3aa: CASSSRDGPQNTEAFF
j_gene: TRBJ1-6; abundance: many; v_gene: TRBV6-1; CDR3aa: CASSEYLMDYNSPLHF
j_gene: TRBJ2-7; abundance: NA; v_gene: TRBV20-1; CDR3aa: CSARDRRTSVAYEQYF
j_gene: TRBJ2-1; abundance: NA; v_gene: TRBV27; CDR3aa: CASSPEGGVIYTYNEQFF
j_gene: TRBJ2-2; abundance: many; v_gene: TRBV7-6; CDR3aa: CASSPFPTGTGELFF